Following are 3 T cell receptor beta chains from one sample sequenced in a study of cytomegalovirus exposure and HLA in healthy donors. Generated by immunoSEQ multiplex PCR, the TCRdb table keeps only in-frame clones and is missing some. The sample contains around 200,000 clones, around 90% of which appear only once. Sequences were obtained from PBMCs. These receptors were collected from a woman between 18 and 30 years old in good health and CMV-seronegative.

This chain links TRBV7-2 with TRBJ1-2; D is undetermined. Per germline, CDR1 SGHTA and CDR2 FQGNSA. This CDR3 has 14 amino acids. Trimming pared 6 bases from V and 7 bases from J, leaving 18 bases between. The CDR3 here is CASSHPRSLGGYTF. Written as DNA, the CDR3 is TGTGCCAGCAGTCACCCCCGGTCGCTAGGTGGCTACACCTTC.

The chain joins TRBV7-9 to TRBJ1-5; the D is unclear. CDR1 is SEHNR, CDR2 FQNEAQ, per germline (reference sequence). CDR3 length: 13 residues. The V gene lost 5 bases and the J gene lost 10 bases, with 15 bases spanning the gap. The CDR3 spells CASSKDRAGPQHF. The CDR3 coding sequence is TGTGCCAGCAGCAAGGACCGTGCGGGACCCCAGCATTTT.

The gene calls are TRBV5-4 and TRBJ2-2, with 7 positions matching TRBD1. V was pared by 3 bases and J by 2 bases, with 7 bases of the junction left unmatched. Germline-derived CDR1 and CDR2 are SGHNT and YYREEE (reference sequence). This CDR3 region has 16 residues. CDR3 in amino acids: CASSWPGQLNTGELFF. CDR3 DNA: TGTGCCAGCAGCTGGCCGGGACAGCTTAACACCGGGGAGCTGTTTTTT.